This T cell receptor beta chain was sequenced in a study of CD8 T cells in ankylosing spondylitis. The CDR3 covers 13 residues. The trim removed 8 bases at V and 5 bases at J, leaving 7 bases unmatched. Per germline, CDR1 KGHSH and CDR2 LQKENI. TCRdb called the 5' RACE reads again in MiXCR, with one record for every CDR3 protein. Of roughly 180,000 distinct CDR3 sequences listed, around 8.9% are singletons. This clonotype was observed a handful of times. This chain uses TRBV18 with TRBJ1-1; 8 bases map to TRBD1. The receptor comes from a female donor with ankylosing spondylitis or in good health (not recorded which). Input material: blood, either unsorted or a sorted T cell fraction (not recorded which). The CDR3 DNA sequence: TGTGCCAGCACGCAGGGGGCTGGGACTGAAGCTTTCTTT. It encodes CASTQGAGTEAFF.